What follows are 23 T cell receptor beta chains derived from one specimen sequenced in a study of T-cell memory formation after mild COVID-19. TCRdb reanalysed the 5' RACE reads using MiXCR and keeps one entry per CDR3 protein. Altogether a few hundred thousand distinct CDR3 sequences are present, about 20% being singletons, with the ten largest covering around 7.7%. Material: PBMCs or a T cell subset sorted from them (not recorded which). Receptor source: an adult woman who had mild COVID-19 (a few samples of this study predate the infection). Cell type and time point are not known.

The gene calls are TRBV24-1 and TRBJ2-1, with TRBD1 identical over 7 bases. The length of the CDR3 is 15 residues. The J segment lost 7 bases and the V segment lost 4 bases, leaving 9 bases of the junction unmatched. Germline V gene sequence: CDR1 KGHDR, CDR2 SFDVKD. CDR3 coding DNA: TGTGCCACCAGTGAGGGGACAGCCCATAGGAATGAGCAGTTCTTC. Translating it yields CATSEGTAHRNEQFF.

CDR3 coding DNA: TGTGCCAGCAGTCTTCGACTAGCGTTGGGGAATGAGCAGTTCTTC. This codes for CASSLRLALGNEQFF. This rearrangement joins TRBV12-3 or TRBV12-4 to TRBJ2-1; 8 bases line up with TRBD2. The V segment lost 5 bases and the J segment 7 bases; nucleotides outside the gene matches: 10. The length of the CDR3 is 15 residues.

The chain links TRBV10-3 to TRBJ2-1, with a possible D match to TRBD2 (6 bases). Germline CDR1 and CDR2: ENHRY and SYGVKD. CDR3 size: 14 residues. Trimming shortened V by 6 bases and J by 6 bases, and 15 bases separated the two germline ends. CDR3 amino acids: CAIRPGTPGNEQFF. The CDR3 nucleotides are TGTGCCATCAGGCCCGGGACTCCTGGCAATGAGCAGTTCTTC.

This clonotype was found a few times. This sequence joins TRBV25-1 and TRBJ2-4, with a tentative D call TRBD2 (5 bases). The CDR3 contains 18 residues. The V gene's germline CDR1 is MGHDK and CDR2 SYGVNS. Trimming pared 2 bases from V and 0 bases from J, leaving 17 bases between. The CDR3 nucleotides are TGTGCCAGCAGTGAACGGGAACAAACGTCTTTAGCCAAAAACATTCAGTACTTC. This codes for CASSEREQTSLAKNIQYF.

The rearrangement uses TRBV6-1 and TRBJ1-2; 8 bases are a match to TRBD1. This CDR3 has 16 amino acids. CDR1 is MNHNS and CDR2 is SASEGT in the germline V gene. Trimming took 6 bases from V and 0 from J; bases not matched to a gene: 9. CDR3 region: CASRGTGLDTNYGYTF. The CDR3 coding sequence is TGTGCCAGCAGAGGGACAGGCCTGGATACTAACTATGGCTACACCTTC.

The chain recombines TRBV7-2 with TRBJ2-1; perhaps D is TRBD1 or TRBD2 (6 bases each). The CDR3 covers 15 residues. The ends were cut back, 5 bases at V and 8 bases at J, with 19 bases in the middle. The germline gives CDR1 SGHTA, CDR2 FQGNSA. The CDR3 DNA is TGTGCCAGCAGCCCCGGACAGCCGGGACTCGATGAGCAGTTCTTC. Its protein is CASSPGQPGLDEQFF.

J is TRBJ1-2 and V is TRBV28; no reliable D call. Per the germline V gene, CDR1 is MDHEN and CDR2 is SYDVKM. This CDR3 comprises 15 residues. V was cut by 4 bases and J by 0 bases, with 12 bases left in between. CDR3 DNA: TGTGCCAGCAGTTCAACAGCTGGAGCTAACTATGGCTACACCTTC. It yields the protein CASSSTAGANYGYTF.

This clonotype has a handful of counts. The V call is TRBV5-1, the J call TRBJ1-2; 9 bases are a match to TRBD1. Unmatched junction bases numbered 8, after V lost 4 bases and J lost 7 bases. This CDR3 spans 14 amino acids. Germline CDR1 and CDR2: SGHRS and YFSETQ. CDR3 DNA sequence: TGCGCCAGCAGCAGCACAGGGGGCGAAATTGGCTACACCTTC. Translated: CASSSTGGEIGYTF.

This clonotype has a handful of counts. This chain joins TRBV6-5 and TRBJ1-2; D gene unclear. CDR1 and CDR2 (germline): MNHEY, SVGAGI. Trimming stripped 7 bases from V and 4 bases from J, with 13 bases between. The CDR3 loop spans 13 amino acids. In nucleotides, the CDR3 is TGTGCCAGCACCATAGGAACAGCCTATGGCTACACCTTC. Translation: CASTIGTAYGYTF.

Many counts were recorded for this clonotype. The J gene is TRBJ1-2, the V gene TRBV12-3 or TRBV12-4; 9 nucleotides align to TRBD1. With V trimmed by 6 bases and J by 10 bases, 9 bases remained unmatched. CDR3 length equals 13 residues. The CDR3 DNA sequence: TGTGCCAGCAGAACGGGGACAGGGTTGGACTACACCTTC. Encoded protein: CASRTGTGLDYTF.

This clonotype was seen at least ten times. CDR3 protein: CASSPGAYLPNVLTF. The CDR3, as DNA: TGTGCCAGCAGTCCAGGGGCCTACCTGCCCAACGTCCTGACTTTC. The chain uses TRBV7-9 and TRBJ2-6; D possibly corresponds to TRBD1 (6 bases). The CDR3 runs to 15 residues. V lost 6 bases to trimming and J lost 8 bases, with 17 bases between them. CDR1 and CDR2 (germline): SEHNR, FQNEAQ (reference sequence).

This clonotype showed up just a few times. The V gene is TRBV3-1, the J gene TRBJ1-1, with D unresolved. The ends were cut back, 4 bases at V and 3 bases at J, with 12 bases in the middle. Per germline, CDR1 LGHDT and CDR2 YNNKEL (reference sequence). CDR3 length equals 14 residues. The CDR3 sequence: CASSRRLLDTEAFF. The CDR3 DNA sequence: TGTGCCAGCAGCCGAAGACTGTTGGACACTGAAGCTTTCTTT.

This clonotype was picked up a small number of times. The chain joins TRBV20-1 to TRBJ2-3, with TRBD1 matching 8 bases. The germline gives CDR1 DFQATT, CDR2 SNEGSKA (reference sequence). The CDR3 loop spans 14 amino acids. Unmatched junction bases numbered 10, after V lost 6 bases and J lost 5 bases. The CDR3 is CSALGQGKIDTQYF. The CDR3 coding sequence is TGCAGTGCCCTTGGACAGGGTAAAATAGATACGCAGTATTTT.

The chain joins TRBV5-1 to TRBJ2-7; the match to TRBD1 covers 7 bases. The ends lost 1 base at V and 0 bases at J; junction bases unmatched: 4. In germline, CDR1 is SGHRS, CDR2 YFSETQ. The CDR3 is 15 residues long. This chain's CDR3 is CASSLWDSFSYEQYF. CDR3 nucleotide sequence: TGCGCCAGCAGCTTGTGGGACAGTTTCTCCTACGAGCAGTACTTC.

This clonotype has just a few counts. The rearrangement joins TRBV7-6 to TRBJ2-3; D is uncertain. Deletions cut 4 bases from V and 4 bases from J, with 21 bases between. The CDR3 has 17 residues. CDR1 and CDR2 (germline): SGHVS, FNYEAQ. The CDR3 reads CASSSTGPSGYPDTQYF. CDR3 nucleotide sequence: TGTGCCAGCAGCTCAACCGGACCTAGTGGGTACCCAGATACGCAGTATTTT.

The V and J genes are TRBV5-1 and TRBJ1-2; no definite D call. Deletions cut 4 bases from V and 2 bases from J, with 12 bases between. The CDR3 contains 14 residues. CDR1 is SGHRS and CDR2 is YFSETQ in the germline V gene. The CDR3, as DNA: TGCGCCAGCAGCCCCGAGGCCCAAAACTATGGCTACACCTTC. Encoded protein: CASSPEAQNYGYTF.

This clonotype was found a few times. The CDR3: CATGGSGRYPYTGELFF. For the CDR3, the DNA is TGTGCCACGGGCGGGAGCGGGCGTTACCCTTACACCGGGGAGCTGTTTTTT. This rearrangement joins TRBV9 to TRBJ2-2, with TRBD2 identical over 7 bases. The CDR3 extends over 17 amino acids. Per the germline V gene, CDR1 is SGDLS and CDR2 is YYNGEE. The ends lost 9 bases at V and 3 bases at J; junction bases unmatched: 17.

Only a few counts were recorded for this clonotype. V usage is TRBV9 and J usage is TRBJ2-5, with D possibly being TRBD2 (6 bases). Between the trimmed V and J ends, which lost 6 bases and 4 bases, there was a span of 19 bases. Germline V gene sequence: CDR1 SGDLS, CDR2 YYNGEE. CDR3 size: 15 residues. The CDR3 protein is CASTEGWGRGETQYF. In DNA, the CDR3 is TGTGCCAGCACGGAGGGGTGGGGTAGGGGAGAGACCCAGTACTTC.

The chain couples TRBV18 to TRBJ2-1; no clear D. This CDR3 is built from 13 residues. Trimming took 6 bases from V and 5 from J, leaving 11 bases between them. The germline gives CDR1 KGHSH, CDR2 LQKENI. The CDR3 is CASSRRQDNEQFF. The CDR3 bases are TGTGCCAGCTCCAGGCGGCAGGACAATGAGCAGTTCTTC.

There are many counts of this clonotype. The chain carries TRBV29-1 and TRBJ2-2; D ambiguous. The CDR3 is made up of 13 amino acids. Deletions cut 4 bases from V and 6 bases from J, with 12 bases between. Germline V gives CDR1 SQVTM, CDR2 ANQGSEA. DNA for the CDR3: TGCAGCGTTGCCCGGCTAAGTCCCGGGGAGCTGTTTTTT. This codes for CSVARLSPGELFF.

The genes are TRBV7-3 and TRBJ2-6; D might be TRBD1 (6 bases). This CDR3 spans 17 amino acids. Germline CDR1 reads SGHTA; CDR2 reads FQGTGA. The V end lost 5 bases, the J end lost 0 bases, and 14 bases lay between the germline ends. The CDR3 loop reads CASSTRQVLSGANVLTF. In nucleotides, the CDR3 is TGTGCCAGCAGCACGCGACAGGTGCTCTCTGGGGCCAACGTCCTGACTTTC.

A few counts support this clonotype. This rearrangement joins TRBV7-9 to TRBJ2-6, with D possibly being TRBD1 (5 bases). V lost 5 bases and J 1 base, leaving 9 bases between the germline ends. CDR1 is SEHNR, CDR2 FQNEAQ, per germline (reference sequence). The length of the CDR3 is 15 residues. This CDR3 is CASSIGQSGANVLTF. The CDR3 bases are TGTGCCAGCAGCATCGGACAATCTGGGGCCAACGTCCTGACTTTC.

This clonotype was picked up a small number of times. The gene calls are TRBV5-6 and TRBJ2-2, with 9 bases identical to TRBD1. Trimming at V came to 3 bases and at J to 0 bases, leaving 3 bases not matched to a gene. Looked up from germline, CDR1 is SGHDT and CDR2 is YYEEEE. The CDR3 contains 16 residues. CDR3: CASSSGQGTNTGELFF. The CDR3 coding sequence is TGTGCCAGCAGCTCGGGACAGGGTACGAACACCGGGGAGCTGTTTTTT.